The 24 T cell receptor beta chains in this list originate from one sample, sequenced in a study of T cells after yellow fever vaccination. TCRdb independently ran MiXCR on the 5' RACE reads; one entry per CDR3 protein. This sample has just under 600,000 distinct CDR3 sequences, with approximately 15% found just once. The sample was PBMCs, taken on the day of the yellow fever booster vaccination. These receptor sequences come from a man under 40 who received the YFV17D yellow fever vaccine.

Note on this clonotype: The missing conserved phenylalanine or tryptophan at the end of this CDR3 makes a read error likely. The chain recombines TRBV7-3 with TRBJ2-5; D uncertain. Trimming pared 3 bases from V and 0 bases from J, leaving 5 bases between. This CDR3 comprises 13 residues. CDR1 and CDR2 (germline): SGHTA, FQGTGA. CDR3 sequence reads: CASSLKHQETQYS. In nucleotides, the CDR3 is TGTGCCAGCAGCTTGAAGCACCAAGAGACCCAGTACTCC.

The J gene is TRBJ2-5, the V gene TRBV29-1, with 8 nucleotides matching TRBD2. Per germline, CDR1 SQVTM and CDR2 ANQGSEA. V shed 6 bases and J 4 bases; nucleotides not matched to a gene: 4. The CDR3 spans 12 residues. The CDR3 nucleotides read TGCAGCGTACGAGCGGGAGCAGAGACCCAGTACTTC. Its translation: CSVRAGAETQYF.

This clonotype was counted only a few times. CDR3 nucleotide sequence: TGCAGTGCTCCCGGGACAGCCAAGGGCTACGAGCAGTACTTC. Protein: CSAPGTAKGYEQYF. V is TRBV20-1 and J is TRBJ2-7; 7 bases align to TRBD1. The CDR3 runs to 14 residues. V was clipped by 5 bases and J by 3 bases; unmatched bases: 10. Germline-derived CDR1 and CDR2 are DFQATT and SNEGSKA (reference sequence).

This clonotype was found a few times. CDR3 loop: CASSPYVQETQYF. CDR3 nucleotides: TGTGCCAGCAGCCCCTACGTACAAGAGACCCAGTACTTC. The chain has TRBV12-3 or TRBV12-4 and TRBJ2-5; no clear D gene. This CDR3 has 13 amino acids. V lost 6 bases to trimming and J lost 2 bases, with 10 bases between them.

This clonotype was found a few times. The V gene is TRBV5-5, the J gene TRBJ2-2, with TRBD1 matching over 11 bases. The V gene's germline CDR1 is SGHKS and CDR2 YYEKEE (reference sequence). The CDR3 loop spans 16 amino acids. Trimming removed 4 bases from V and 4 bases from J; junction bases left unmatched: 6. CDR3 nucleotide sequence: TGTGCCAGCAGCCCACCGGGACAGGGGGTCACCGGGGAGCTGTTTTTT. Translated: CASSPPGQGVTGELFF. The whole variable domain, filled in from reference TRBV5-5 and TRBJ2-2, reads DAGVTQSPTHLIKTRGQQVTLRCSPISGHKSVSWYQQVLGQGPQFIFQYYEKEERGRGNFPDRFSARQFPNYSSELNVNALLLGDSALYLCASSPPGQGVTGELFFGEGSRLTVL.

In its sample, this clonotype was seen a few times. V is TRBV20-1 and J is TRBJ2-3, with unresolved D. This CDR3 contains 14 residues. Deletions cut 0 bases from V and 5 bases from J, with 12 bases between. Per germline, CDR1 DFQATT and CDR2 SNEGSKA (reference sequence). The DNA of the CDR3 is TGCAGTGCTAGAGATAACCGGTTCGAAGATACGCAGTATTTT. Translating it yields CSARDNRFEDTQYF.

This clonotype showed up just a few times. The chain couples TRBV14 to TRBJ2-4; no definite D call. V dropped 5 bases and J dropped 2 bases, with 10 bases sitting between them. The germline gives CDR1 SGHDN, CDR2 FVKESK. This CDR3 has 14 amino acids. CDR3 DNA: TGTGCCAGCAGCGCGCCTGGAACCAAAAACATTCAGTACTTC. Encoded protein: CASSAPGTKNIQYF.

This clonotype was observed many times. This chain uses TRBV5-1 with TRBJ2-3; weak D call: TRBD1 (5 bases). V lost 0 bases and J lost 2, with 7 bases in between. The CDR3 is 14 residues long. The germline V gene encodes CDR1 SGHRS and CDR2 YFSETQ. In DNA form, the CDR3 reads TGCGCCAGCAGCTTGGGGACATACACAGATACGCAGTATTTT. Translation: CASSLGTYTDTQYF.

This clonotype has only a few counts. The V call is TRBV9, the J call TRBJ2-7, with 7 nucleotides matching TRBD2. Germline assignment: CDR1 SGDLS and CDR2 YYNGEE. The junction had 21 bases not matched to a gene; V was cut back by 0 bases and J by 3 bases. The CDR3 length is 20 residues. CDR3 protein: CASSVAPTKRDPQGVYEQYF. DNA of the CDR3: TGTGCCAGCAGCGTAGCCCCGACTAAGCGGGACCCCCAGGGTGTCTACGAGCAGTACTTC.

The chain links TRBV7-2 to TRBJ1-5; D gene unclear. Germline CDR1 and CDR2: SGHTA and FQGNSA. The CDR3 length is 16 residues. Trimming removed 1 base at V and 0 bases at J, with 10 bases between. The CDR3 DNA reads TGTGCCAGCAGCTTAGTGGGAGGTCGTAGCAATCAGCCCCAGCATTTT. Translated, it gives CASSLVGGRSNQPQHF.

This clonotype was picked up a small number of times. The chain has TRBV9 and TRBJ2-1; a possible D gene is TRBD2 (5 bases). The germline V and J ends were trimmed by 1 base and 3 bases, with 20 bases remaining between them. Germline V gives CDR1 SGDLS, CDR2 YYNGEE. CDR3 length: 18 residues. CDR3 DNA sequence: TGTGCCAGCAGCGTAAATAATGGAGAGCCTGAGGGCTACAATGAGCAGTTCTTC. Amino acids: CASSVNNGEPEGYNEQFF.

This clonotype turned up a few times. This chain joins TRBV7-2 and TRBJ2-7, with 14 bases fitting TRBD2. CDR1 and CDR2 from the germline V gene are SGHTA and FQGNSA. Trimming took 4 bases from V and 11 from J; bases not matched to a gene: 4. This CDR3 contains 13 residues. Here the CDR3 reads CASSSGLAGGEYF. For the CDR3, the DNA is TGTGCCAGCAGCTCTGGACTAGCGGGAGGCGAGTACTTC.

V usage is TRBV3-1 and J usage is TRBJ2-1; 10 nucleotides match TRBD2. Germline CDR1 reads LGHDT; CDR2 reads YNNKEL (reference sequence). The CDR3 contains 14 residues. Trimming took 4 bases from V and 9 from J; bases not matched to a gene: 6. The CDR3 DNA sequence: TGTGCCAGCAGCCGAACAAGGACTAGCGGTGAGCAGTTCTTC. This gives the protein CASSRTRTSGEQFF.

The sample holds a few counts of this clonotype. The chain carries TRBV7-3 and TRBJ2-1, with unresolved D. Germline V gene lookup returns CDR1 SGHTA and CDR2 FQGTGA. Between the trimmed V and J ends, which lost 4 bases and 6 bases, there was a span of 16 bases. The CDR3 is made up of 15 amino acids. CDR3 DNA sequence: TGTGCCAGCAGCTCCTTGTCCAGTGTCCCCAATGAGCAGTTCTTC. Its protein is CASSSLSSVPNEQFF. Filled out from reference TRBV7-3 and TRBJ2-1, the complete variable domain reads GAGVSQTPSNKVTEKGKYVELRCDPISGHTALYWYRQSLGQGPEFLIYFQGTGAADDSGLPNDRFFAVRPEGSVSTLKIQRTERGDSAVYLCASSSLSSVPNEQFFGPGTRLTVL.

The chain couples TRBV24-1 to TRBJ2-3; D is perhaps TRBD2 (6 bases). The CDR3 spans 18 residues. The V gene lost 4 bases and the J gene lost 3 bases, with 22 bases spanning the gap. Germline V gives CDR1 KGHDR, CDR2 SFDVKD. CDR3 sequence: CATSDTQSTSRGTDTQYF. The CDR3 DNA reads TGTGCCACCAGTGACACACAGTCGACTAGTCGGGGAACAGATACGCAGTATTTT.

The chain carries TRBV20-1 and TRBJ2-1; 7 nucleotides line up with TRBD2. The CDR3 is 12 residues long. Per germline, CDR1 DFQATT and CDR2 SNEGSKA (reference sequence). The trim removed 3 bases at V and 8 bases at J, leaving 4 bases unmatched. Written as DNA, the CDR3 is TGCAGTGCTAGCCAGGGAGGGCATGAGCAGTTCTTC. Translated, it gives CSASQGGHEQFF.

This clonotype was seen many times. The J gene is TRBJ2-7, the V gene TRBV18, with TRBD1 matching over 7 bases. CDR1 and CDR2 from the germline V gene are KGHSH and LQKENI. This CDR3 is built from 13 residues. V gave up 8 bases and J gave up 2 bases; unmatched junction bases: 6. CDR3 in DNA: TGTGCCAGCAGTCCGCAGGGGGCCTACGAGCAGTACTTC. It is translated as CASSPQGAYEQYF.

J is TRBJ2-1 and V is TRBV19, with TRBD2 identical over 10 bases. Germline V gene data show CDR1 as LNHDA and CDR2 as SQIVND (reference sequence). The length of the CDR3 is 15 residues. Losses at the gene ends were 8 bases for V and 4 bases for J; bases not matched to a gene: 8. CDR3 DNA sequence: TGTGCCAGTGTGGAGGGGACTAGCGCGTACAATGAGCAGTTCTTC. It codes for CASVEGTSAYNEQFF. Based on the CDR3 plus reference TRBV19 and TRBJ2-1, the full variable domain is DGGITQSPKYLFRKEGQNVTLSCEQNLNHDAMYWYRQDPGQGLRLIYYSQIVNDFQKGDIAEGYSVSREKKESFPLTVTSAQKNPTAFYLCASVEGTSAYNEQFFGPGTRLTVL.

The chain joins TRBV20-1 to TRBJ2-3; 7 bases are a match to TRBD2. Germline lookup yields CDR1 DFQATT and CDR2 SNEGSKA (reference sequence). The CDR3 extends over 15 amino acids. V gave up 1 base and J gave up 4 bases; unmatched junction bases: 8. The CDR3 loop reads CSARGDGGRSDTQYF. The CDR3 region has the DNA TGCAGTGCTAGAGGCGACGGGGGGAGGTCAGATACGCAGTATTTT.

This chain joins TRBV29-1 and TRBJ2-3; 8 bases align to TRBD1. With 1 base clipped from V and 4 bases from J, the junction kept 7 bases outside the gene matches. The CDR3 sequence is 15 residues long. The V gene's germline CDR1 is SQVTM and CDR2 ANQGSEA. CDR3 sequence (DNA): TGCAGCGTTGAAGCTCGGACAGGGTTAGCAGATACGCAGTATTTT. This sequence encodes CSVEARTGLADTQYF.

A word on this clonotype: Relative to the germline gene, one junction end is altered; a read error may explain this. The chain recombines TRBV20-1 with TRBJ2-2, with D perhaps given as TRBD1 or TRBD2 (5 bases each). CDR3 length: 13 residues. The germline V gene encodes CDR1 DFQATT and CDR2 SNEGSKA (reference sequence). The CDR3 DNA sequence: TGCAGTGCTAAGGGGACGAACTCCGGGGAGCTGTTTTTT. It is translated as CSAKGTNSGELFF.

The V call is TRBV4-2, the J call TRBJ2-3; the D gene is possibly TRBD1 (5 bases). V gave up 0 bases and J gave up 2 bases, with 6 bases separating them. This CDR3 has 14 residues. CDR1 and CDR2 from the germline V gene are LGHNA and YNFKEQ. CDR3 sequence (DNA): TGTGCCAGCAGCCAAGAGGGGCCCACAGATACGCAGTATTTT. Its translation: CASSQEGPTDTQYF.

The CDR3 DNA reads as TGTGCCAGCAGTTTAACAACCTTTGAAGCTTTCTTT. It specifies CASSLTTFEAFF. The chain has TRBV28 and TRBJ1-1, with no clear D. The CDR3 is made up of 12 amino acids. Per the germline V gene, CDR1 is MDHEN and CDR2 is SYDVKM. Trimming removed 2 bases from V and 7 bases from J, with 8 bases in between.

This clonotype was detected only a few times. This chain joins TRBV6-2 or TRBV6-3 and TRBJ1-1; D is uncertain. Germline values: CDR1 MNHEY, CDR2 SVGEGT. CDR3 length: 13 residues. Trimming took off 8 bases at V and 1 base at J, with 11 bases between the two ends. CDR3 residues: CASHRAKNTEAFF. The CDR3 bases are TGTGCCAGCCATCGAGCCAAGAACACTGAAGCTTTCTTT.